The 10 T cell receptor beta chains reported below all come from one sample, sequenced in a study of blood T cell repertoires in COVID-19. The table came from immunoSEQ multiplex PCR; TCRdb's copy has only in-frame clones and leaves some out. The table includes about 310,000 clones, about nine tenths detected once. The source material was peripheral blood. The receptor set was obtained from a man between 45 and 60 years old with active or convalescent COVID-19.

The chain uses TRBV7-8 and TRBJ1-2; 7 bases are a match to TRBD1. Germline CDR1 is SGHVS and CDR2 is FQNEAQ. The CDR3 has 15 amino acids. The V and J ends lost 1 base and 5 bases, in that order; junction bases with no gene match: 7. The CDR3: CASSLGAGGYYGYTF. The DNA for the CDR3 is TGTGCCAGCAGCTTAGGGGCAGGGGGATATTATGGCTACACCTTC.

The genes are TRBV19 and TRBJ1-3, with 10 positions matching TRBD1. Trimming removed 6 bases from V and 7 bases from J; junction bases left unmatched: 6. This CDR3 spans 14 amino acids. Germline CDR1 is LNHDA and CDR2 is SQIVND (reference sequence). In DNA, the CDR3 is TGTGCCAGTAGAAGGGAGGACAGGGGGAACACCATATATTTT. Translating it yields CASRREDRGNTIYF.

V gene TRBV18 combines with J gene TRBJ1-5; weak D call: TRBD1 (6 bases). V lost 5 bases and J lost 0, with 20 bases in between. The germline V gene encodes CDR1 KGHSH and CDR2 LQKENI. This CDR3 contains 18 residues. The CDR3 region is CASSAAGATGNSNQPQHF. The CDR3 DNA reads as TGTGCCAGCTCAGCTGCAGGGGCCACAGGAAATAGCAATCAGCCCCAGCATTTT. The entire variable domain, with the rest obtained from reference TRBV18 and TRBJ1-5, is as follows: NAGVMQNPRHLVRRRGQEARLRCSPMKGHSHVYWYRQLPEEGLKFMVYLQKENIIDESGMPKERFSAEFPKEGPSILRIQQVVRGDSAAYFCASSAAGATGNSNQPQHFGDGTRLSIL.

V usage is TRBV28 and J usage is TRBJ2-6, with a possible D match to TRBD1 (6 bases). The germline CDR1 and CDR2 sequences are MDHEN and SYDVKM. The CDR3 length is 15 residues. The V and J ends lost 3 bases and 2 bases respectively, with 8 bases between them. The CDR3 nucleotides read TGTGCCAGCAGTTTGGCAGGGGCTGGGGCCAACGTCCTGACTTTC. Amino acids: CASSLAGAGANVLTF.

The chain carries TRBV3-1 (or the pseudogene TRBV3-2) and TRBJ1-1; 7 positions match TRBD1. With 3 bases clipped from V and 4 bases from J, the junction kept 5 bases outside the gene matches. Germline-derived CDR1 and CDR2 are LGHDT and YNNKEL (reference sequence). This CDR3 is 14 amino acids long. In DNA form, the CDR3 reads TGTGCCAGCAGCCAGACTTACAGGGGCACTGAAGCTTTCTTT. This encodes CASSQTYRGTEAFF.

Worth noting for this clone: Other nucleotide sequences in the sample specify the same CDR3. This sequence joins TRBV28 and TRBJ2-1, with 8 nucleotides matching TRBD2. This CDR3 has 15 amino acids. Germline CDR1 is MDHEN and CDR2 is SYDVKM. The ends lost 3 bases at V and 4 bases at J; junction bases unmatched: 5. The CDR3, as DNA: TGTGCCAGCAGTTTGGGCGGGGGGCCGTACAATGAGCAGTTCTTC. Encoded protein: CASSLGGGPYNEQFF.

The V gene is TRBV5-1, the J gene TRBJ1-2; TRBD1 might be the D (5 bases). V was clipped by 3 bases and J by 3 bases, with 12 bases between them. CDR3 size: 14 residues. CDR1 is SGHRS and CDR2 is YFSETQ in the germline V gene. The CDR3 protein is CASSSTAADYGYTF. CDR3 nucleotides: TGCGCCAGCAGCTCGACAGCAGCAGACTATGGCTACACCTTC.

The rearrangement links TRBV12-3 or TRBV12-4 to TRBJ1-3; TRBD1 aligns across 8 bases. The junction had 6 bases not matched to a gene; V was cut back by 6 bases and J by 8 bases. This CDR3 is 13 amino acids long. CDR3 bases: TGTGCCAGCAGAAGGACAGGGTTGGACACCATATATTTT. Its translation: CASRRTGLDTIYF.

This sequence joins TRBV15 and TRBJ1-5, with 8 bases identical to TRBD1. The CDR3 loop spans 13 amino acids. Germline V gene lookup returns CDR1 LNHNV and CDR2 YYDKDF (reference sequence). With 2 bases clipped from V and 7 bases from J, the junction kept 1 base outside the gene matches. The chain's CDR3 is CATSRNRGQPQHF. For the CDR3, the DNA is TGTGCCACCAGCAGAAACAGGGGGCAGCCCCAGCATTTT.

CDR3 protein: CASSVAGGYNEQFF. The CDR3, as DNA: TGTGCCAGCAGCGTAGCGGGAGGGTACAATGAGCAGTTCTTC. V is TRBV5-4 and J is TRBJ2-1; 11 positions match TRBD2. This CDR3 is built from 14 residues. The J segment lost 4 bases and the V segment lost 4 bases, leaving 1 base of the junction unmatched. Per germline, CDR1 SGHNT and CDR2 YYREEE (reference sequence).